This T cell receptor beta chain came from a study of shared clonotypes between healthy human individuals. Whole-study results and caveats: Generally, naive subsets (rather than memory subsets) showed larger estimated richness. Sampling covered blood only; tissue repertoires likely differ.

Details on this clone: The antigen is undetermined. The identical CDR3 is also encoded by other nucleotide sequences in the sample.

CDR3 length: 15 amino acids. Trimming pared 2 bases from V and 1 base from J, leaving 6 bases between. Germline V gives CDR1 SEHNR, CDR2 FQNEAQ (reference sequence). This table comes from immunoSEQ multiplex PCR, and its TCRdb copy is limited to in-frame clones, with some not included. The sample lists 600,000 to 700,000 clones, about three quarters occurring once. V gene TRBV7-9 combines with J gene TRBJ2-6; D gene unclear. The TCR originated in a woman aged 25 to 39 in good health. Sequenced material: memory CD4+ T cells sorted from blood. The subset: CD45RA-negative fraction. CDR3 region: CASSLMGSGANVLTF. In DNA form, the CDR3 reads TGTGCCAGCAGCTTAATGGGGTCTGGGGCCAACGTCCTGACTTTC.